These 24 T cell receptor beta chains came from one sample sequenced in a study of shared clonotypes between healthy human individuals. Sequencing used immunoSEQ multiplex PCR; TCRdb keeps in-frame clones, though not all of them. The repertoire holds over a million clones, with more than 65% as singletons. The sample was memory CD4+ T cells sorted from blood. Subset denoted: CD45RA-negative fraction. The receptor source for this set is a man between 18 and 35 years old in good health.

This clone occurred a few times. The rearrangement uses TRBV28 and TRBJ1-5; 7 bases are shared with TRBD1. The CDR3 spans 16 residues. CDR1 MDHEN and CDR2 SYDVKM come from the germline V gene. With V trimmed by 5 bases and J by 3 bases, 10 bases remained unmatched. The CDR3 DNA is TGTGCCAGCAGTCGTAGGGGGCGGGGTACCAATCAGCCCCAGCATTTT. Protein sequence: CASSRRGRGTNQPQHF.

The rearrangement joins TRBV5-1 to TRBJ2-5; 11 bases are shared with TRBD1. Germline V CDR1 and CDR2: SGHRS, YFSETQ. V was pared by 4 bases and J by 5 bases, with 7 bases of the junction left unmatched. The CDR3 contains 15 residues. CDR3 nucleotides: TGCGCCAGCAGCGCTGGACAGGGGGCATGGGAGACCCAGTACTTC. This translates into CASSAGQGAWETQYF.

The chain joins TRBV30 to TRBJ1-2; 8 bases are a match to TRBD1. From germline, CDR1 is GTSNPN and CDR2 SVGIG (reference sequence). The J segment lost 2 bases and the V segment lost 4 bases, leaving 0 bases of the junction unmatched. The CDR3 runs to 12 residues. The DNA for the CDR3 is TGTGCCTGGAACAGGGGGAACTATGGCTACACCTTC. It specifies CAWNRGNYGYTF.

V usage is TRBV11-2 and J usage is TRBJ2-1, with 7 bases fitting TRBD2. V dropped 5 bases and J dropped 4; count of bases not matched to a gene: 8. CDR1 is SGHAT and CDR2 is FQNNGV in the germline V gene. This CDR3 contains 15 residues. Written as DNA, the CDR3 is TGTGCCAGCAGCCCGGACGGGGGAGGGTACAATGAGCAGTTCTTC. It yields the protein CASSPDGGGYNEQFF.

J is TRBJ2-3 and V is TRBV29-1, with a weak D call TRBD2 (5 bases). Germline loops: CDR1 SQVTM, CDR2 ANQGSEA. The CDR3 is 14 residues long. V was clipped by 6 bases and J by 3 bases, with 16 bases between them. The CDR3 coding sequence is TGCAGCGTGGTAAAACTAGTATTGACAGATACGCAGTATTTT. Protein sequence: CSVVKLVLTDTQYF.

The chain links TRBV2 to TRBJ2-4, with 9 positions matching TRBD1. Germline V gene lookup returns CDR1 SNHLY and CDR2 FYNNEI. With V trimmed by 3 bases and J by 3 bases, 0 bases remained unmatched. The CDR3 has 14 amino acids. In DNA, the CDR3 is TGTGCCAGCAGTGAGGACAGGGGCAAAAACATTCAGTACTTC. Amino acid sequence: CASSEDRGKNIQYF.

Only a few counts were recorded for this clone. The V and J genes are TRBV6-5 and TRBJ1-5; D not resolved. The CDR3 runs 13 residues. The V and J ends lost 6 bases and 6 bases respectively, with 12 bases between them. Germline loops: CDR1 MNHEY, CDR2 SVGAGI. The CDR3 DNA follows: TGTGCCAGCAGGACCGGAAAAGGTCAGCCCCAGCATTTT. Protein product: CASRTGKGQPQHF.

V and J are TRBV27 and TRBJ1-6, with TRBD1 matching over 7 bases. The CDR3 is 15 residues long. Germline assignment: CDR1 MNHEY and CDR2 SMNVEV (reference sequence). Unmatched junction bases numbered 11, after V lost 5 bases and J lost 10 bases. The CDR3 region has the DNA TGTGCCAGCAGTGCTCGACAGGGAGGGAACTCACCCCTCCACTTT. This codes for CASSARQGGNSPLHF.

In the case of this clone: Other DNA sequences in this sample translate to the same CDR3. The CDR3 region has the DNA TGCGCCAGCAGCTTGCGGGCAGATACGCAGTATTTT. Its protein product is CASSLRADTQYF. The chain carries TRBV5-1 and TRBJ2-3, with unresolved D. CDR3 length: 12 residues. Between the trimmed V and J ends, which lost 1 base and 4 bases, there was a span of 4 bases. Germline V gene sequence: CDR1 SGHRS, CDR2 YFSETQ.

About this clone: Other DNA sequences in the same sample also yield this CDR3. The CDR3 here is CASSSTSGLYNEQFF. CDR3 DNA: TGCGCCAGCAGCTCAACTAGCGGGCTTTACAATGAGCAGTTCTTC. The V gene is TRBV5-1, the J gene TRBJ2-1; 9 bases line up with TRBD2. The junction had 5 bases not matched to a gene; V was cut back by 3 bases and J by 4 bases. The CDR3 loop spans 15 amino acids. Per germline, CDR1 SGHRS and CDR2 YFSETQ.

The chain couples TRBV25-1 to TRBJ1-4; the D is unclear. Trimming left V 6 bases short and J 4 bases short, with 6 bases between. Per the germline V gene, CDR1 is MGHDK and CDR2 is SYGVNS. The CDR3 totals 12 residues. In nucleotides, the CDR3 is TGTGCCAGCAGACAGAGTAATGAAAAACTGTTTTTT. The encoded protein is CASRQSNEKLFF.

The chain combines TRBV5-1 with TRBJ2-7, with a weak D call TRBD2 (6 bases). Germline V gives CDR1 SGHRS, CDR2 YFSETQ. V lost 4 bases to trimming and J lost 0 bases, with 20 bases between them. This CDR3 is built from 17 residues. CDR3: CASSPMGGSASSYEQYF. The CDR3 region has the DNA TGCGCCAGCAGCCCGATGGGGGGTAGCGCGAGCTCCTACGAGCAGTACTTC.

The chain employs TRBV5-1 and TRBJ1-3; D is possibly TRBD1 (6 bases). Germline CDR1 reads SGHRS; CDR2 reads YFSETQ. V was shortened by 0 bases and J by 13 bases, with 11 bases between the two germline ends. CDR3 length equals 12 residues. As DNA, the CDR3 is TGCGCCAGCAGCTTGGATCGGCAGGGGATATATTTT. Protein sequence: CASSLDRQGIYF.

Worth noting for this clone: The same CDR3 also results from other DNA sequences found in this sample. This CDR3 reads CASSLEGGNYGYTF. CDR3 coding DNA: TGTGCCAGCAGCTTGGAGGGTGGGAACTATGGCTACACCTTC. This chain connects TRBV5-4 to TRBJ1-2; D unclear. This CDR3 spans 14 amino acids. The V gene's germline CDR1 is SGHNT and CDR2 YYREEE (reference sequence). Trimming removed 0 bases at V and 2 bases at J, with 8 bases between.

This sequence joins TRBV19 and TRBJ2-7; maybe TRBD2 (6 bases). This CDR3 has 14 amino acids. The germline gives CDR1 LNHDA, CDR2 SQIVND (reference sequence). Between the trimmed V and J ends, which lost 4 bases and 0 bases, there was a span of 10 bases. The CDR3 region has the DNA TGTGCCAGTAGTACGCCGGGACTCTCCTACGAGCAGTACTTC. Its protein product is CASSTPGLSYEQYF. Together with reference TRBV19 and TRBJ2-7, the CDR3 gives the full variable domain: DGGITQSPKYLFRKEGQNVTLSCEQNLNHDAMYWYRQDPGQGLRLIYYSQIVNDFQKGDIAEGYSVSREKKESFPLTVTSAQKNPTAFYLCASSTPGLSYEQYFGPGTRLTVT.

This chain links TRBV16 with TRBJ1-2; D is undetermined. The length of the CDR3 is 12 residues. Trimming removed 0 bases from V and 6 bases from J, with 5 bases in between. The germline V gene has CDR1 KGHSY and CDR2 FQNENV. This chain's CDR3 is CASSQSRNGYTF. DNA for the CDR3: TGTGCCAGCAGCCAATCACGTAATGGCTACACCTTC. The whole variable domain, remainder taken from reference TRBV16 and TRBJ1-2, is GEEVAQTPKHLVRGEGQKAKLYCAPIKGHSYVFWYQQVLKNEFKFLISFQNENVFDETGMPKERFSAKCLPNSPCSLEIQATKLEDSAVYFCASSQSRNGYTFGSGTRLTVV.

The rearrangement links TRBV27 to TRBJ2-6, with no clear D. CDR3 length: 14 amino acids. Germline V CDR1 and CDR2: MNHEY, SMNVEV (reference sequence). The V gene lost 3 bases and the J gene lost 3 bases, with 6 bases spanning the gap. In nucleotides, the CDR3 is TGTGCCAGCAGTTTCTCCTTTGGGGCCAACGTCCTGACTTTC. This encodes CASSFSFGANVLTF.

The chain combines TRBV2 with TRBJ1-1; D remains ambiguous. Germline CDR1 and CDR2: SNHLY and FYNNEI. The ends were cut back, 7 bases at V and 7 bases at J, with 10 bases in the middle. This CDR3 has 11 residues. The CDR3 nucleotides are TGTGCCAGCATCGTCGGTGGTGAAGCTTTCTTT. Its translation is CASIVGGEAFF.

The V call is TRBV28, the J call TRBJ1-4; a weak D match, TRBD1 (5 bases). V was trimmed by 4 bases and J by 0 bases, leaving 9 bases between them. The germline V gene has CDR1 MDHEN and CDR2 SYDVKM. CDR3 length equals 15 residues. The CDR3 sequence: CASSSTAATNEKLFF. CDR3 DNA sequence: TGTGCCAGCAGTTCGACAGCTGCAACTAATGAAAAACTGTTTTTT.

The rearrangement links TRBV7-9 to TRBJ2-2; D gene ambiguous. The CDR3 has 14 residues. V was trimmed by 4 bases and J by 8 bases, leaving 14 bases between them. Germline CDR1 SEHNR, CDR2 FQNEAQ (reference sequence). The CDR3 coding sequence is TGTGCCAGCAGCTCACCCGCTTCGGTAGGGGAGCTGTTTTTT. Translating it yields CASSSPASVGELFF.

A note on this clone: The same CDR3 can be traced to other DNA sequences in this sample. This chain uses TRBV30 with TRBJ2-3; TRBD2 might be the D (6 bases). Germline V lookup: CDR1 GTSNPN, CDR2 SVGIG (reference sequence). Trimming removed 4 bases at V and 0 bases at J, with 8 bases between. The CDR3 runs to 13 residues. Here the CDR3 DNA reads TGTGCCTGGACCAGCGGGAGCACAGATACGCAGTATTTT. Residues: CAWTSGSTDTQYF.

The chain links TRBV10-3 to TRBJ2-1; 16 bases fit TRBD2. V trimming: 4 bases; J trimming: 1 base; junction bases outside the gene matches: 10. The germline V gene encodes CDR1 ENHRY and CDR2 SYGVKD. CDR3 length equals 20 residues. The CDR3 DNA reads TGTGCCATCAGTGGGCCCGGGACTAGCGGGAGGGGCTTATCCTACAATGAGCAGTTCTTC. Its protein product is CAISGPGTSGRGLSYNEQFF.

There are a few counts of this clone. V usage is TRBV6-6 and J usage is TRBJ1-2, with a possible D match to TRBD1 (6 bases). The CDR3 sequence is 13 residues long. Between the trimmed V and J ends, which lost 8 bases and 5 bases, there was a span of 15 bases. Germline V gives CDR1 MNHNY, CDR2 SVGAGI (reference sequence). CDR3 sequence: CASLEKTGYGYTF. The CDR3, as DNA: TGTGCCAGCCTTGAGAAAACAGGGTATGGCTACACCTTC.

The chain has TRBV7-2 and TRBJ2-5; D remains unclear. The CDR3 consists of 12 residues. Per germline, CDR1 SGHTA and CDR2 FQGNSA. V lost 5 bases, J lost 5 bases, and 9 bases lay in between. CDR3 in DNA: TGTGCCAGCAGCCGATCCAGCGAGACCCAGTACTTC. Translation: CASSRSSETQYF.